A selection of T cell receptor beta chains follows, all from one sample in a study of T-cell memory formation after mild COVID-19. TCRdb reanalysed the 5' RACE reads using MiXCR and keeps one entry per CDR3 protein. The sample has hundreds of thousands of distinct CDR3 sequences; roughly 17% are singletons. The sequenced sample was PBMCs or a T cell subset sorted from them (not recorded which). Receptor source: a man younger than 35 who had mild COVID-19 (a few samples of this study predate the infection). Cell type and time point are not known. Both conserved end residues are trimmed from each CDR3. D genes are given only for firm matches.

TRBJ2-3,TRBD2,TRBV9,16,ASSVRDDSSGGSDTQY
TRBJ2-3,NA,TRBV5-1,10,ASSLDGDTQY
TRBJ1-4,NA,TRBV5-1,12,ASSIQGTNEKLF
TRBJ2-1,TRBD2,TRBV5-1,11,ASSPRGDDEQF
TRBJ2-3,NA,TRBV7-2,13,ASRTSGVFIDTQY
TRBJ2-3,NA,TRBV12-3/TRBV12-4,12,ASSYRGTSDTQY
TRBJ1-1,TRBD1,TRBV24-1,13,ATSDSRTGDTEAF
TRBJ2-7,TRBD1,TRBV5-1,12,ASRTTGTAYEQY
TRBJ1-6,NA,TRBV5-1,11,ASSLKADSPLH
TRBJ1-2,NA,TRBV20-1,14,SARDPRRTANGGYT
TRBJ2-7,TRBD2,TRBV7-2,15,ASSLDPGGSGGYEQY
TRBJ2-7,TRBD1,TRBV12-3/TRBV12-4,12,ASSLRQGEYEQY
TRBJ2-5,TRBD2,TRBV2,14,ASSVPSGGAKETQY
TRBJ2-1,TRBD2,TRBV29-1,11,SVVLAGGYEQF
TRBJ2-4,NA,TRBV5-6,12,ASSFGTWKNIQY
TRBJ1-1,NA,TRBV5-1,13,ASSLARQSRTEAF
TRBJ1-2,NA,TRBV6-6,12,ASSYTQTDYGYT
TRBJ1-1,NA,TRBV3-1,14,ASSRPGGPESSEAF
TRBJ2-3,NA,TRBV12-3/TRBV12-4,11,ASSLGASDTQY